This T cell receptor beta chain is drawn from a study of long-term antiretroviral therapy in people with HIV (dated by TCRdb to between 2021 and 2022). About the study as a whole: The earliest samples were collected roughly a decade before the 2015 WHO recommendation for immediate ART, at a time when ART was usually postponed until CD4 counts fell. No cross-contamination during QIAcube processing was shown when test extractions of a monoclonal T-cell line were performed alongside around 30 polyclonal samples. A retrospective serial study tested whether ART initiation and durable HIV suppression were associated with changes in peripheral blood TRB repertoire composition and diversity. From 30 adults with confirmed HIV infection, the cohort provided 150 to 200 cryopreserved PBMC samples, gathered serially across a mean of approximately six years (range 1-12). Among the 30 or so participants with HIV, ten to twelve were female.

A word on this clone: This clone's antigen is unknown. No per-base quality is available; no much larger clone lies one base away.

Inclusion was restricted to participants for whom at least one PBMC sample before ART initiation and at least two post-ART samples were available. All participants with HIV were treated in the United States of America. Cryopreserved samples of about 0.95-11 million PBMC were thawed and washed before DNA extraction. At the time of the earliest PBMC sample, participants with HIV were aged between about 20 and 60 years. PBMC samples were contributed by each participant from 1-4 timepoints before ART initiation and 2-8 timepoints after ART initiation, with a median of 7 samples. Serial HIV viral load, CD4+ T-cell count, ART history and demographic data were obtained for every participant. Genomic DNA was extracted from unsorted PBMC with a Qiagen kit on a QIAcube, with processing performed in batches of 12 samples. Relative to germline, V is missing 3 bases and J is missing 2 bases, with 6 bases of the junction outside any gene match. From cysteine to phenylalanine, the CDR3 is 15 amino acids long. Only the CDR3 DNA is retained, 45 bases long and in frame from the first base. From the germline V gene, CDR1 is SGHRS and CDR2 is YFSETQ.

The immunoSEQ hsTCRB v3.0 assay was used at survey level resolution to sequence the TRB variable region. The targeted TRB sequencing depth was roughly 40,000-50,000 T-cell genomes per sample. Pooled TRB libraries were sequenced on an Illumina MiSeq with a v3 150-cycle kit. Turning to the authors' computational methods: Repertoire analysis was run in R within a reproducible Nextflow workflow that covered QC, data transformation and analysis. Custom analyses were implemented in LymphoSeq2, an R package for AIRR-Seq data exploration. A handful of samples that produced fewer than 5000 total TRB sequences were removed, so approximately 190 HIV repertoires were analyzed. Among the approximately 190 retained HIV repertoires, 59 were collected before ART initiation and approximately 130 were collected after ART initiation. Repertoires were downsampled to 5000 TRB nucleotide sequences, and summary statistics were averaged over 100 downsampling iterations. The analysis kept only TRB sequences whose CDR3 regions were at least seven amino acids long. Diversity was assessed using a clonality score derived from Shannon entropy and using the Gini coefficient. In the repertoire networks, any two of the top 5000 CDR3 amino acid sequences were connected whenever the two sequences differed by an edit distance of one. For TRB CDR3 amino acid sequences, GLIPH2 was used to predict antigen specificity groups and MHC restriction. To flag known associations with CMV, EBV, HIV or tissue antigens, CDR3 amino acid sequences were compared against VDJdb and McPAS-TCR. Pre-ART, post-ART and control groups were compared with Wilcoxon signed-rank tests and Holm-Bonferroni correction. TCRdb re-hosts the immuneACCESS table, in-frame sequences only. Its copies lack some clones; in the studies checked, an unresolved V gene accounts for under half of them, and the cause for the rest is not known. V and J calls and clone size are as listed in that table; D and trimming were resolved from the DNA. Counted in this sample were 25,000 to 30,000 clones; roughly 90% of them appeared once. Jointly, the top ten make up about 4.4% of the sample.

Broad study findings and their caveats: HIV repertoires had narrower CDR3 length ranges than controls, and the network structure suggested an antigen-experienced repertoire that shifted only slightly toward naive after ART. Starting ART was linked to a significant rise in TRB diversity, yet even with long-term ART the diversity remained significantly lower than in transplant donor controls. No data were available on ART adherence, viral resistance or therapy changes, limiting inferences about post-ART repertoire changes. Because pre-ART samples had limited cell numbers, unsorted PBMC were profiled rather than sorted CD4+ and CD8+ T cells. Expanded TRB clones identified before ART initiation dominated the repertoire across all time points, though the dominance fluctuated and decreased in many PLHIV after ART. The samples span the years 2004 to 2017, and the ART regimens used may be less effective than current regimens. Owing to limited PBMC availability, only the TCR beta chain was sequenced, without alpha chain pairing.

The sequencing used unsorted PBMCs, collected 3.1 years after starting antiretroviral therapy. This receptor was identified in a man younger than 35 with HIV. This sequence uses TRBV5-1 and TRBJ2-3, with 7 central nucleotides matching TRBD1. The base sequence is TGCGCCAGCAGCTCACAGGGACAGCTCACAGATACGCAGTATTTT. Translated, it reads CASSSQGQLTDTQYF. Extended through the reference TRBV5-1 and TRBJ2-3 proteins, this CDR3 yields the full variable domain: KAGVTQTPRYLIKTRGQQVTLSCSPISGHRSVSWYQQTPGQGLQFLFEYFSETQRNKGNFPGRFSGRQFSNSRSEMNVSTLELGDSALYLCASSSQGQLTDTQYFGPGTRLTVL.